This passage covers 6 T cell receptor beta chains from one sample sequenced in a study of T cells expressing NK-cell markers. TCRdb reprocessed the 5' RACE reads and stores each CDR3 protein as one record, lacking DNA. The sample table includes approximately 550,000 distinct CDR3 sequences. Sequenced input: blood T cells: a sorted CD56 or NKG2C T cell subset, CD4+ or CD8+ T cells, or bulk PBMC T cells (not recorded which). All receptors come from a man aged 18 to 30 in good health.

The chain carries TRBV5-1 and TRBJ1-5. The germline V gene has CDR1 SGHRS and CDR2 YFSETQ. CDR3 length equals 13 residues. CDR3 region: CASSFERNQPQHF.

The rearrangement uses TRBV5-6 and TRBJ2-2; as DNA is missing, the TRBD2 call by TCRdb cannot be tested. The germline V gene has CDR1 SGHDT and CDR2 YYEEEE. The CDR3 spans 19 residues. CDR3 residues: CASSAPGLAGTRHTGELFF.

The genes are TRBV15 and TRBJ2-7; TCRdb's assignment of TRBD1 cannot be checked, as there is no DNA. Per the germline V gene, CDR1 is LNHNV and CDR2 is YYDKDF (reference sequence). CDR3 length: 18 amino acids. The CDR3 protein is CATSRSYRRGQGGSEQYF.

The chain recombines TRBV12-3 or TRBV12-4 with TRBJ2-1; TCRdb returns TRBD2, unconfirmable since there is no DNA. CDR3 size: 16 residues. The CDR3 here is CASSFTISGPYNEQFF.

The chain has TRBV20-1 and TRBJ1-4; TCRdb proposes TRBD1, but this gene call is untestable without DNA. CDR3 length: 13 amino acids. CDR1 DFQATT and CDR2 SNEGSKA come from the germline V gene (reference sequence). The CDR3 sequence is CSARQGAYEKLFF.

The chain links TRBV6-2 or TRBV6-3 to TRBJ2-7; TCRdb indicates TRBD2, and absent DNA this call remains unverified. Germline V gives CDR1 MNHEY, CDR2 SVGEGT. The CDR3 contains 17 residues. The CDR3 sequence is CASSYPKGLAENYEQYF.